This T cell receptor (beta chain) was obtained from a study of blood T cells in healthy people across ages. This clonotype showed up just a few times. For the second PCR, which ran for about 6 to 12 cycles, a sample-barcoded 5' primer and a J-beta primer mix were used. Via MiXCR, TCRdb re-called the 5' RACE reads, giving one row per CDR3 protein. The profile shows some 1.4 million distinct CDR3 sequences, around 42% of them singletons. The CDR3 is made up of 15 amino acids. Deletions cut 5 bases from V and 0 bases from J, with 12 bases between. The rearrangement uses TRBV12-3 or TRBV12-4 and TRBJ2-3; perhaps TRBD1 as D (5 bases). This receptor was identified in a woman in her late teens or twenties in good health. Source material: blood. CDR3 bases: TGTGCCAGCAGTCCGGACACCCTTAGCACAGATACGCAGTATTTT. This gives the protein CASSPDTLSTDTQYF.